Listed below are T cell receptor beta chains from one sample, sequenced in a study of cytomegalovirus exposure and HLA in healthy donors. Measured with immunoSEQ multiplex PCR; TCRdb has only the in-frame clones, and not every one. The data hold under 65,000 clones, with 70% to 85% observed a single time. The sample consisted of PBMCs. The receptor source for this set is a man in his forties or fifties in good health and CMV-seronegative. Each CDR3 is given with its conserved first and last residue. D genes are given only for firm matches. Size is omitted from some rows. Given values are once, few, many or a class for expanded clones.

NA,TRBJ1-1,TRBD1,TRBV5-4,TGTGCCAGCAGCCCGGACAGGAGGAACACTGAAGCTTTCTTT,CASSPDRRNTEAFF
NA,TRBJ2-5,NA,TRBV6-5,TGTGCCAGCAGTTACTCGGCAGTAAAGACCCAGTACTTC,CASSYSAVKTQYF
NA,TRBJ2-7,NA,TRBV6-1,TGTGCCAGCAGCCCTCTAGGGGGGGACTCCTACGAGCAGTACTTC,CASSPLGGDSYEQYF
NA,TRBJ2-7,NA,TRBV7-2,TGTGCCAGCAGCCCAGGAGGGACCTCCTACGAGCAGTACTTC,CASSPGGTSYEQYF
NA,TRBJ2-2,TRBD1,TRBV30,TGTGCCTGTTTACCGGGACAGGGATCCACCGGGGAGCTGTTTTTT,CACLPGQGSTGELFF
NA,TRBJ1-1,NA,TRBV4-1,TGCGCCAGCAGCCTACATCCAGGGGCGCGGACCACTGAAGCTTTCTTT,CASSLHPGARTTEAFF
NA,TRBJ2-3,NA,TRBV7-9,TGTGCCAGCAGCTTAGATGTTATCACAGATACGCAGTATTTT,CASSLDVITDTQYF
NA,TRBJ2-1,TRBD1,TRBV29-1,TGCAGCCCGACAGGGAATGGGAATGAGCAGTTCTTC,CSPTGNGNEQFF
NA,TRBJ1-4,NA,TRBV6-6,TGTGCCAGCAGTTACCCCGGGGGGGGAGAAAAACTGTTTTTT,CASSYPGGGEKLFF
NA,TRBJ2-1,TRBD2,TRBV7-6,TGTGCCAGCAGCATAAGACTAGCGGGGGGCCAAGACAATGAGCAGTTCTTC,CASSIRLAGGQDNEQFF
few,TRBJ2-7,NA,TRBV2,TGTGCCAGCAGTGACGAATTAACGGGCGAGCAGTACTTC,CASSDELTGEQYF
NA,TRBJ2-7,NA,TRBV10-1,TGCGCCAGCACCGATGAGCACGAGCAGTACTTC,CASTDEHEQYF
NA,TRBJ2-5,NA,TRBV28,TGTGCCAGCAGTTCGCGACGGACAGAGGGTTTGGAGACCCAGTACTTC,CASSSRRTEGLETQYF
NA,TRBJ2-4,TRBD1,TRBV9,TGTGCCAGCAGCGTAGAGGGGACAGCAAACATTCAGTACTTC,CASSVEGTANIQYF
NA,TRBJ1-1,NA,TRBV2,TGTGCCAGTAAGACAGCGAACACTGAAGCTTTCTTT,CASKTANTEAFF
NA,TRBJ1-1,NA,TRBV5-4,TGTGCCAGCAGCTTGGTACAGGGCGCTGGGGCTTTCTTT,CASSLVQGAGAFF
NA,TRBJ1-6,TRBD1,TRBV27,TGTGCCAGCAGTTTATGGGCTCTGGGACAGTTAGAGTCACCCCTCCACTTT,CASSLWALGQLESPLHF